The rows below give T cell receptor beta chains drawn from one sample of a study of cytomegalovirus exposure and HLA in healthy donors. TCRdb's copy holds only in-frame clones and misses some; the assay was immunoSEQ multiplex PCR. This table has about 160,000 clones, around nine tenths appearing once. The sample taken for sequencing was PBMCs. Receptors were obtained from a woman under 30 in good health and CMV-seronegative. Each CDR3 is given with its conserved first and last residue. The D gene is left open where the match is weak. For some rows the clone size is stated as once, few or many, or as a class when expanded; others skip it.

v_gene: TRBV9
d_gene: TRBD1
j_gene: TRBJ1-1
abundance: -
len: 14
CDR3aa: CASSLGQRDTEAFF
CDR3nt: TGTGCCAGCAGCTTGGGACAGAGGGACACTGAAGCTTTCTTT

v_gene: TRBV9
d_gene: -
j_gene: TRBJ2-7
abundance: -
len: 16
CDR3aa: CASSVGFTRGTYEQYF
CDR3nt: TGTGCCAGCAGCGTAGGATTTACCAGGGGCACCTACGAGCAGTACTTC

v_gene: TRBV5-6
d_gene: TRBD1
j_gene: TRBJ1-5
abundance: -
len: 17
CDR3aa: CASSLAGGGLGNQPQHF
CDR3nt: TGTGCCAGCAGCTTAGCAGGGGGCGGGTTGGGCAATCAGCCCCAGCATTTT

v_gene: TRBV20-1
d_gene: -
j_gene: TRBJ2-4
abundance: few
len: 11
CDR3aa: CSAHRVNIQYF
CDR3nt: TGCAGTGCCCACAGGGTAAACATTCAGTACTTC

v_gene: TRBV5-1
d_gene: -
j_gene: TRBJ2-7
abundance: -
len: 12
CDR3aa: CASSLAGHEQYF
CDR3nt: TGCGCCAGCAGCTTGGCAGGGCACGAGCAGTACTTC

v_gene: TRBV9
d_gene: TRBD1
j_gene: TRBJ2-7
abundance: -
len: 16
CDR3aa: CASSGGTGGPSYEQYF
CDR3nt: TGTGCCAGCAGCGGCGGGACAGGGGGTCCCTCCTACGAGCAGTACTTC

v_gene: TRBV4-1
d_gene: -
j_gene: TRBJ2-6
abundance: -
len: 16
CDR3aa: CASSLEITSGANVLTF
CDR3nt: TGCGCCAGCAGCCTCGAGATAACCTCTGGGGCCAACGTCCTGACTTTC

v_gene: TRBV7-2
d_gene: TRBD2
j_gene: TRBJ2-7
abundance: -
len: 15
CDR3aa: CASSLGLAGAHEQYF
CDR3nt: TGTGCCAGCAGCTTAGGACTAGCGGGAGCTCACGAGCAGTACTTC

v_gene: TRBV18
d_gene: -
j_gene: TRBJ1-5
abundance: -
len: 16
CDR3aa: CASSPPAGRGVQPQHF
CDR3nt: TGTGCCAGCTCACCACCGGCGGGGAGAGGGGTTCAGCCCCAGCATTTT

v_gene: TRBV6-1
d_gene: -
j_gene: TRBJ1-1
abundance: -
len: 15
CDR3aa: CASSEQPQGFTEAFF
CDR3nt: TGTGCCAGCAGTGAACAACCACAGGGTTTCACTGAAGCTTTCTTT

v_gene: TRBV2
d_gene: -
j_gene: TRBJ1-2
abundance: -
len: 13
CDR3aa: CASTLEGEYGYTF
CDR3nt: TGTGCCAGCACGTTAGAGGGAGAGTATGGCTACACCTTC

v_gene: TRBV28
d_gene: -
j_gene: TRBJ2-7
abundance: -
len: 15
CDR3aa: CASSLPGRLVYEQYF
CDR3nt: TGTGCCAGCAGTTTACCAGGGCGGCTAGTATACGAGCAGTACTTC

v_gene: TRBV19
d_gene: TRBD2
j_gene: TRBJ2-4
abundance: -
len: 18
CDR3aa: CASSTRTSGSGGKNIQYF
CDR3nt: TGTGCCAGTAGTACCCGGACTAGCGGGAGTGGGGGCAAAAACATTCAGTACTTC

v_gene: TRBV6-5
d_gene: TRBD2
j_gene: TRBJ2-2
abundance: -
len: 16
CDR3aa: CASSYDAGVDTGELFF
CDR3nt: TGTGCCAGCAGTTACGACGCGGGAGTAGACACCGGGGAGCTGTTTTTT

v_gene: TRBV13
d_gene: -
j_gene: TRBJ2-5
abundance: -
len: 13
CDR3aa: CASSLQGQETQYF
CDR3nt: TGTGCCAGCAGCTTACAGGGTCAAGAGACCCAGTACTTC

v_gene: TRBV2
d_gene: TRBD1
j_gene: TRBJ1-2
abundance: -
len: 16
CDR3aa: CASSEAGGQGSYGYTF
CDR3nt: TGTGCCAGCAGTGAAGCCGGGGGACAGGGAAGCTATGGCTACACCTTC

v_gene: TRBV27
d_gene: -
j_gene: TRBJ1-2
abundance: -
len: 12
CDR3aa: CASGGANYGYTF
CDR3nt: TGTGCCAGCGGGGGGGCTAACTATGGCTACACCTTC

v_gene: TRBV2
d_gene: -
j_gene: TRBJ2-3
abundance: -
len: 13
CDR3aa: CASKGVGTDTQYF
CDR3nt: TGTGCCAGCAAAGGGGTAGGCACAGATACGCAGTATTTT

v_gene: TRBV5-1
d_gene: -
j_gene: TRBJ1-2
abundance: -
len: 13
CDR3aa: CASSTQGDYGYTF
CDR3nt: TGCGCCAGCAGCACACAGGGTGACTATGGCTACACCTTC